This entry lists 13 T cell receptor beta chains sequenced from one sample in a study of blood T cell repertoires in COVID-19. TCRdb's table, derived via immunoSEQ multiplex PCR, lists solely in-frame clones and lacks some. In the table there are about 300,000 clones, around 87% of which are singletons. The sequenced material came from peripheral blood. Receptors were obtained from a man aged 18-30 years with active or convalescent COVID-19.

This clone was detected only once. The chain carries TRBV4-1 and TRBJ2-7; D unclear. The CDR3 has 13 residues. Trimming cost V 3 bases and J 3 bases, with 9 bases left between them. Per germline, CDR1 MGHRA and CDR2 YSYEKL. The DNA for the CDR3 is TGCGCCAGCAGCCATTTAGTGAGCTACGAGCAGTACTTC. Residues: CASSHLVSYEQYF.

The V gene is TRBV5-1, the J gene TRBJ2-3; 7 bases line up with TRBD2. CDR1 and CDR2 from the germline V gene are SGHRS and YFSETQ. The CDR3 spans 15 residues. V was clipped by 4 bases and J by 2 bases; unmatched bases: 7. The CDR3 loop reads CASSPLAEITDTQYF. DNA for the CDR3: TGCGCCAGCAGCCCCCTAGCGGAGATCACAGATACGCAGTATTTT.

The rearrangement links TRBV23-1 to TRBJ2-1; the D gene is possibly TRBD1 (5 bases). TRBV23-1 is placed among ORFs of uncertain function. Between the trimmed V and J ends, which lost 2 bases and 15 bases, there was a span of 29 bases. The CDR3 extends over 17 amino acids. The CDR3, as DNA: TGCGCCAGCAGTCAACCAACCCACCGAAGGACATCCCAAGGGTGGTTCTTC. This gives the protein CASSQPTHRRTSQGWFF.

This rearrangement joins TRBV7-2 to TRBJ1-3; TRBD1 is a possible D gene (5 bases). Trimming removed 5 bases at V and 2 bases at J, with 10 bases between. Germline V gives CDR1 SGHTA, CDR2 FQGNSA. This CDR3 comprises 14 residues. DNA for the CDR3: TGTGCCAGCAGCCCCATAGGGGCTGGAAACACCATATATTTT. Amino acids: CASSPIGAGNTIYF.

The chain combines TRBV11-3 with TRBJ2-3; TRBD2 might be the D (7 bases). The CDR3 consists of 16 residues. V lost 1 base, J lost 4 bases, and 15 bases lay in between. Germline V lookup: CDR1 SGHNT, CDR2 YENEEA. The CDR3 protein is CASSLGGGLVADTQYF. CDR3 nucleotide sequence: TGTGCCAGCAGCTTAGGGGGGGGGCTCGTGGCAGATACGCAGTATTTT.

The chain employs TRBV5-4 and TRBJ2-3; 12 bases are a match to TRBD2. V gave up 7 bases and J gave up 4 bases; unmatched junction bases: 7. Germline-derived CDR1 and CDR2 are SGHNT and YYREEE (reference sequence). CDR3 size: 15 residues. CDR3 amino acids: CASRLGLAGPDTQYF. CDR3 DNA: TGTGCCAGCCGCCTAGGACTAGCGGGACCAGATACGCAGTATTTT.

The chain combines TRBV7-3 with TRBJ2-7; D possibly corresponds to TRBD1 (7 bases). The CDR3 contains 15 residues. With 2 bases removed from V and 5 bases from J, the gap between germline ends came to 16 bases. Germline lookup yields CDR1 SGHTA and CDR2 FQGTGA. CDR3 protein: CASSLLAGGTDEQYF. In DNA, the CDR3 is TGTGCCAGCAGCTTATTGGCCGGAGGGACAGACGAGCAGTACTTC.

V is TRBV7-2 and J is TRBJ1-2, with D perhaps TRBD1 (6 bases). The CDR3 contains 17 residues. V was trimmed by 4 bases and J by 2 bases, leaving 20 bases between them. Germline V gives CDR1 SGHTA, CDR2 FQGNSA. This chain's CDR3 is CASSSGTLHSLNYGYTF. In DNA, the CDR3 is TGTGCCAGCAGCTCCGGGACACTGCACTCCTTAAACTATGGCTACACCTTC.

This clone was observed a single time. This chain connects TRBV5-6 to TRBJ1-1; D might be TRBD1 (5 bases). Germline-derived CDR1 and CDR2 are SGHDT and YYEEEE. V dropped 6 bases and J dropped 1 base, with 13 bases sitting between them. CDR3 length: 14 residues. The CDR3 is CASTWGVRNTEAFF. CDR3 nucleotide sequence: TGTGCCAGCACCTGGGGGGTCAGGAACACTGAAGCTTTCTTT.

The chain couples TRBV7-2 to TRBJ2-1; TRBD2 is a possible D gene (6 bases). Looked up from germline, CDR1 is SGHTA and CDR2 is FQGNSA. The CDR3 loop spans 14 amino acids. V was pared by 3 bases and J by 2 bases, with 8 bases between. The DNA of the CDR3 is TGTGCCAGCAGCTTCGGGACTCCCTACAATGAGCAGTTCTTC. This gives the protein CASSFGTPYNEQFF.

The chain is built from TRBV19 and TRBJ2-1, with 14 bases lining up with TRBD2. The CDR3 has 15 amino acids. V lost 5 bases and J lost 7; bases outside the gene matches: 4. CDR1 is LNHDA and CDR2 is SQIVND in the germline V gene (reference sequence). This chain's CDR3 is CASSARLAGGNEQFF. The CDR3 DNA is TGTGCCAGTAGTGCGAGACTAGCGGGAGGGAATGAGCAGTTCTTC.

The chain carries TRBV27 and TRBJ1-6; D is unresolved. Per germline, CDR1 MNHEY and CDR2 SMNVEV (reference sequence). This CDR3 is built from 14 residues. The V end lost 3 bases, the J end lost 6 bases, and 9 bases lay between the germline ends. The CDR3 DNA sequence: TGTGCCAGCAGTTTCGGGTTTTTTAATTCACCCCTCCACTTT. Translated: CASSFGFFNSPLHF.

This CDR3 is CASSLRGVAGSTNNEQFF. The CDR3 DNA sequence: TGTGCCAGCAGCTTGAGGGGAGTAGCGGGGTCGACTAACAATGAGCAGTTCTTC. The gene calls are TRBV5-4 and TRBJ2-1; 8 positions match TRBD2. Germline V gene data show CDR1 as SGHNT and CDR2 as YYREEE (reference sequence). The CDR3 runs 18 residues. V dropped 1 base and J dropped 5; count of bases not matched to a gene: 14.